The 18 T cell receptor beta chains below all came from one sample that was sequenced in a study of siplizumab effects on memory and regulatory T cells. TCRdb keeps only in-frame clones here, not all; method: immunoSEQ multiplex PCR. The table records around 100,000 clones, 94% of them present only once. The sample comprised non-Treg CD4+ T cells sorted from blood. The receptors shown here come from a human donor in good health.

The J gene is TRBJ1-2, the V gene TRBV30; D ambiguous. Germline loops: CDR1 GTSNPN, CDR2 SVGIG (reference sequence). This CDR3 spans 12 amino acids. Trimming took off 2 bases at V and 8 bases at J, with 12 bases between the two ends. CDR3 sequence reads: CAWSRGGLGYTF. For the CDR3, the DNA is TGTGCCTGGAGTCGGGGTGGGCTCGGCTACACCTTC.

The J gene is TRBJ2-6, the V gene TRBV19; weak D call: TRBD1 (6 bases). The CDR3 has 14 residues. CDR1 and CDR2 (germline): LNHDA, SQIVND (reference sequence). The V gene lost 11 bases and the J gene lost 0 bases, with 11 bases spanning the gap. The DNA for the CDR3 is TGTGCCGCGAAACAGGGCTCTGGGGCCAACGTCCTGACTTTC. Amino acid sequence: CAAKQGSGANVLTF.

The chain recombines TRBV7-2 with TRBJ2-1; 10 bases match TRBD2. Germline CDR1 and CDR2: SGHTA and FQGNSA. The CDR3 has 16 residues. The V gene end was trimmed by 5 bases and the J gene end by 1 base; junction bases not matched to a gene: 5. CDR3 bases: TGTGCCAGCAGCCGGACTAGCGGCCAATCCTACAATGAGCAGTTCTTC. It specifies CASSRTSGQSYNEQFF.

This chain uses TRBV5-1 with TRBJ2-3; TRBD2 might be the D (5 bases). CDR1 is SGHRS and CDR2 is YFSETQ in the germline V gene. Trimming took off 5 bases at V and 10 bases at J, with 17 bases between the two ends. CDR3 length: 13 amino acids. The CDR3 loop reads CASRRAITEAQYF. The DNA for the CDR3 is TGCGCCAGCAGACGTGCCATCACGGAGGCGCAGTATTTT.

DNA for the CDR3: TGTGCCAGCAGCAACAGGCTTCAAGAGACCCAGTACTTC. This encodes CASSNRLQETQYF. This chain links TRBV9 with TRBJ2-5, with D perhaps matching TRBD1 (5 bases). The CDR3 is made up of 13 amino acids. Germline CDR1 is SGDLS and CDR2 is YYNGEE. V was shortened by 4 bases and J by 2 bases, with 9 bases between the two germline ends.

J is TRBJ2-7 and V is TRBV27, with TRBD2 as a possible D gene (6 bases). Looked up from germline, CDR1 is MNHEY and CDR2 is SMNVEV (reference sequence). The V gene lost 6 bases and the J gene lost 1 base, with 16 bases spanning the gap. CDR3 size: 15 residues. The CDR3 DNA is TGTGCCAGCAGCCGAAGACTAGGCGCGTCCTACGAGCAGTACTTC. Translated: CASSRRLGASYEQYF.

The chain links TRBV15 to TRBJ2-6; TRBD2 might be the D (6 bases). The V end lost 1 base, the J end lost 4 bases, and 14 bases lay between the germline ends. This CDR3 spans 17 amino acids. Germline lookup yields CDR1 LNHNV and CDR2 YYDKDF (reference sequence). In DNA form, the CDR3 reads TGTGCCACCAGCAGAGGAGGTGGGAGGTCCGGGGCCAACGTCCTGACTTTC. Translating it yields CATSRGGGRSGANVLTF.

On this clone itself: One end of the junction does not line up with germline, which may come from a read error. The CDR3 spells CASSLEIAGNTIYF. In DNA, the CDR3 is TGTGCCAGCAGCCTAGAGATTGCTGGAAACACCATATATTTT. The chain uses TRBV11-2 and TRBJ1-3, with D hard to call. The CDR3 extends over 14 amino acids. CDR1 and CDR2 (germline): SGHAT, FQNNGV.

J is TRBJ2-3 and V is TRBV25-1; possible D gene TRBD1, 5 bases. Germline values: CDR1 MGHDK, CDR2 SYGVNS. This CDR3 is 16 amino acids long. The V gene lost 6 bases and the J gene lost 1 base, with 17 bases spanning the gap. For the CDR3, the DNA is TGTGCCAGCAGCCCCCCAGGGCCCCTCGGCACAGATACGCAGTATTTT. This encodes CASSPPGPLGTDTQYF.

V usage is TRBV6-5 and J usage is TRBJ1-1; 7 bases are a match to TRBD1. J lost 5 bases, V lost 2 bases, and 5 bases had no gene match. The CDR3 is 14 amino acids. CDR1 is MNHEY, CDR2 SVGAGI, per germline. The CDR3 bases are TGTGCCAGCAGTTACCGAGGGGGCGTGACTGAAGCTTTCTTT. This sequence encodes CASSYRGGVTEAFF.

The CDR3 sequence: CASSEAGNYGYTF. The CDR3 region has the DNA TGTGCCAGCAGTGAAGCGGGGAACTATGGCTACACCTTC. The V gene is TRBV6-1, the J gene TRBJ1-2, with D hard to call. The CDR3 spans 13 residues. Trimming removed 0 bases at V and 2 bases at J, with 4 bases between. Germline CDR1 reads MNHNS; CDR2 reads SASEGT.

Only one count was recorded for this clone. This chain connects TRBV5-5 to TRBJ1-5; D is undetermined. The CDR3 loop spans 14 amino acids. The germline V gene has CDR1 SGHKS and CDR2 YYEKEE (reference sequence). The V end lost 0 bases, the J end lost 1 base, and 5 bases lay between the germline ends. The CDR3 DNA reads TGTGCCAGCAGCTTGGGACTGAGCAATCAGCCCCAGCATTTT. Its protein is CASSLGLSNQPQHF.

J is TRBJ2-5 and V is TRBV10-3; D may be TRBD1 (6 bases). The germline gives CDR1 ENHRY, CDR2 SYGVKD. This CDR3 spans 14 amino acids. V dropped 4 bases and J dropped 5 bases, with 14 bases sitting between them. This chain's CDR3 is CAISGGGSGETQYF. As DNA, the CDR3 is TGTGCCATCAGTGGAGGGGGTAGTGGGGAGACCCAGTACTTC.

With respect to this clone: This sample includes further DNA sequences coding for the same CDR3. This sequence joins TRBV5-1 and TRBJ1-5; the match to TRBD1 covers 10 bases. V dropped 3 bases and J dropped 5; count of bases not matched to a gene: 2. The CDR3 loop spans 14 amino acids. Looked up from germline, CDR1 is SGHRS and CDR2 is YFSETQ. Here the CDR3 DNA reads TGCGCCAGCAGCTCTGGACAGGGGGATCAGCCCCAGCATTTT. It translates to CASSSGQGDQPQHF.

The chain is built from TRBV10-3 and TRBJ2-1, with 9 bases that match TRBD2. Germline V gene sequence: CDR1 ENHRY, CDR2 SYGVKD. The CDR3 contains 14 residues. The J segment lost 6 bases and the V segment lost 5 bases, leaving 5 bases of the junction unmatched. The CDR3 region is CAISPAGGLNEQFF. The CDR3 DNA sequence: TGTGCCATCAGTCCCGCGGGGGGGCTCAATGAGCAGTTCTTC.

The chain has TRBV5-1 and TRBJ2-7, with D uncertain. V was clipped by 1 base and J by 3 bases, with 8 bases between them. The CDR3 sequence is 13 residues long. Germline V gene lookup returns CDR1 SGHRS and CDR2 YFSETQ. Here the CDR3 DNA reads TGCGCCAGCAGCTTGAGTGTCTACTACGAGCAGTACTTC. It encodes CASSLSVYYEQYF.

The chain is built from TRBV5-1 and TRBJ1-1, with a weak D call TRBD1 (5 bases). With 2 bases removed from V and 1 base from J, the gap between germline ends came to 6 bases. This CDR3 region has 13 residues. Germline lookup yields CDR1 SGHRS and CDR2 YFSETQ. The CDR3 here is CASSFDRNTEAFF. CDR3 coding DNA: TGCGCCAGCAGCTTTGACAGGAACACTGAAGCTTTCTTT.

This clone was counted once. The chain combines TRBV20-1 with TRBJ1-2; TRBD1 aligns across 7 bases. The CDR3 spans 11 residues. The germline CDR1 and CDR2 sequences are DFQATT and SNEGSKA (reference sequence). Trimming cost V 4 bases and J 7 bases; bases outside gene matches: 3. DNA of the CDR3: TGCAGTGCTATCGCAGGGGGTGGCTACACCTTC. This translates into CSAIAGGGYTF.